These 27 T cell receptor beta chains came from one sample sequenced in a study of technical replicates of blood from a few donors. This table comes from immunoSEQ multiplex PCR, and its TCRdb copy is limited to in-frame clones, with some not included. The sample shows about 75,000 clones, around 97% of them seen only once. Sequencing was carried out using T cells isolated from PBMCs. The receptors were sampled from a human donor in good health.

The gene calls are TRBV6-1 and TRBJ1-4, with 7 bases matching TRBD1. The V and J ends lost 6 bases and 0 bases, in that order; junction bases with no gene match: 4. CDR3 length equals 15 residues. Germline V gene lookup returns CDR1 MNHNS and CDR2 SASEGT. CDR3 DNA: TGTGCCAGCAGGGACAGGCCCGCAACTAATGAAAAACTGTTTTTT. Translated: CASRDRPATNEKLFF.

The J gene is TRBJ2-7, the V gene TRBV14; 10 bases line up with TRBD2. The CDR3 has 17 residues. The V and J ends lost 4 bases and 3 bases, in that order; junction bases with no gene match: 12. Germline values: CDR1 SGHDN, CDR2 FVKESK. Here the CDR3 DNA reads TGTGCCAGCAGCCTGGGCGGTTCTAGCGGGAGATTCTACGAGCAGTACTTC. Protein sequence: CASSLGGSSGRFYEQYF.

This chain connects TRBV6-1 to TRBJ1-2, with D possibly matching TRBD1 (6 bases). With 6 bases removed from V and 13 bases from J, the gap between germline ends came to 18 bases. This CDR3 has 12 residues. Germline assignment: CDR1 MNHNS and CDR2 SASEGT. DNA of the CDR3: TGTGCCAGCAGCGCGACAGGACCAGGGAGCACCTTC. Translating it yields CASSATGPGSTF.

The chain employs TRBV5-4 and TRBJ2-1, with a tentative D call TRBD2 (6 bases). This CDR3 has 15 amino acids. In germline, CDR1 is SGHNT, CDR2 YYREEE (reference sequence). V gave up 0 bases and J gave up 4 bases, with 11 bases separating them. Here the CDR3 reads CASSLDRTTYNEQFF. The CDR3 DNA reads TGTGCCAGCAGCTTGGACAGGACTACATACAATGAGCAGTTCTTC.

The CDR3 region is CASSYEQASYEQYF. In DNA form, the CDR3 reads TGTGCCAGCAGTTACGAACAGGCCTCCTACGAGCAGTACTTC. This sequence joins TRBV6-6 and TRBJ2-7; tentatively, D is TRBD1 (5 bases). From germline, CDR1 is MNHNY and CDR2 SVGAGI (reference sequence). There are 14 residues in the CDR3. V dropped 2 bases and J dropped 0 bases, with 8 bases sitting between them.

CDR3: CASSMRSTSTDTQYF. Here the CDR3 DNA reads TGTGCCAGTAGTATGAGAAGTACTAGCACAGATACGCAGTATTTT. This chain links TRBV19 with TRBJ2-3; D is ambiguous. The CDR3 has 15 amino acids. The V and J ends lost 3 bases and 0 bases respectively, with 10 bases between them. Germline V gene lookup returns CDR1 LNHDA and CDR2 SQIVND (reference sequence).

The rearrangement joins TRBV28 to TRBJ1-4, with D perhaps TRBD1 (5 bases). Germline CDR1 reads MDHEN; CDR2 reads SYDVKM. The length of the CDR3 is 15 residues. V shed 2 bases and J shed 4 bases, with 11 bases lying between them. Written as DNA, the CDR3 is TGTGCCAGCAGTTTACGAGTGGGGGGTAATGAAAAACTGTTTTTT. Residues: CASSLRVGGNEKLFF.

The rearrangement joins TRBV28 to TRBJ2-4; no clear D gene. Per the germline V gene, CDR1 is MDHEN and CDR2 is SYDVKM. The V end lost 4 bases, the J end lost 9 bases, and 13 bases lay between the germline ends. The CDR3 loop spans 13 amino acids. This CDR3 reads CASSSPTPGIQYF. CDR3 nucleotide sequence: TGTGCCAGCAGTTCCCCAACTCCCGGCATTCAGTACTTC.

The V and J genes are TRBV27 and TRBJ2-3; D is perhaps TRBD2 (5 bases). The CDR3 length is 13 residues. Germline V gives CDR1 MNHEY, CDR2 SMNVEV (reference sequence). V was cut by 3 bases and J by 4 bases, with 8 bases left in between. In DNA, the CDR3 is TGTGCCAGCAGTTTCCGGGGTGCAGATACGCAGTATTTT. It yields the protein CASSFRGADTQYF.

V gene TRBV15 combines with J gene TRBJ1-2; the match to TRBD1 covers 8 bases. The CDR3 length is 14 residues. The J segment lost 7 bases and the V segment lost 2 bases, leaving 6 bases of the junction unmatched. CDR1 and CDR2 from the germline V gene are LNHNV and YYDKDF (reference sequence). DNA of the CDR3: TGTGCCACCAGCAGAAACCACGGACAGGGTGGCTACACCTTC. Amino acid sequence: CATSRNHGQGGYTF.

This chain joins TRBV18 and TRBJ2-7, with TRBD2 matching over 13 bases. This CDR3 contains 15 residues. Germline V gives CDR1 KGHSH, CDR2 LQKENI. The junction had 0 bases not matched to a gene; V was cut back by 2 bases and J by 2 bases. CDR3 nucleotides: TGTGCCAGCTCACCAACTAGCGGGGGGGCCTACGAGCAGTACTTC. Translation: CASSPTSGGAYEQYF. Based on the CDR3 plus reference TRBV18 and TRBJ2-7, the full variable domain is NAGVMQNPRHLVRRRGQEARLRCSPMKGHSHVYWYRQLPEEGLKFMVYLQKENIIDESGMPKERFSAEFPKEGPSILRIQQVVRGDSAAYFCASSPTSGGAYEQYFGPGTRLTVT.

This clone has just one count. The rearrangement uses TRBV7-2 and TRBJ1-2; TRBD1 agrees at 7 bases. The CDR3 is 18 amino acids. With 2 bases clipped from V and 2 bases from J, the junction kept 14 bases outside the gene matches. In germline, CDR1 is SGHTA, CDR2 FQGNSA. CDR3 sequence reads: CASSLRPSVQGSNYGYTF. The CDR3 nucleotides are TGTGCCAGCAGCTTACGACCATCCGTACAGGGGTCCAACTATGGCTACACCTTC.

A single count supports this clone. This chain connects TRBV27 to TRBJ2-7; D is unclear. V was cut by 8 bases and J by 1 base, with 12 bases left in between. This CDR3 spans 13 amino acids. Germline lookup yields CDR1 MNHEY and CDR2 SMNVEV (reference sequence). Written as DNA, the CDR3 is TGTGCCAGCGCGCCGCAACCTTCCTACGAGCAGTACTTC. Protein sequence: CASAPQPSYEQYF.

The rearrangement uses TRBV2 and TRBJ1-6, with 12 bases that match TRBD1. CDR1 SNHLY and CDR2 FYNNEI come from the germline V gene. The CDR3 spans 15 residues. J gave up 7 bases and V 7 bases, and 5 bases lay outside the gene matches. This chain's CDR3 is CASTRDRGHNSPLHF. In nucleotides, the CDR3 is TGTGCCAGCACCCGGGACAGGGGGCACAATTCACCCCTCCACTTT. The full variable domain, with the rest looked up from reference TRBV2 and TRBJ1-6, is EPEVTQTPSHQVTQMGQEVILRCVPISNHLYFYWYRQILGQKVEFLVSFYNNEISEKSEIFDDQFSVERPDGSNFTLKIRSTKLEDSAMYFCASTRDRGHNSPLHFGNGTRLTVT.

This clone showed up just once. The chain recombines TRBV4-1 with TRBJ2-7; 10 positions agree with TRBD2. This CDR3 is 15 amino acids long. Germline loops: CDR1 MGHRA, CDR2 YSYEKL. The V segment lost 1 base and the J segment 6 bases; nucleotides outside the gene matches: 6. The CDR3: CASSQAVAGGFEQYF. CDR3 nucleotide sequence: TGCGCCAGCAGCCAAGCGGTAGCGGGAGGATTCGAGCAGTACTTC.

The gene calls are TRBV7-6 and TRBJ1-5; tentatively, D is TRBD1 (5 bases). The CDR3 totals 15 residues. V lost 1 base, J lost 6 bases, and 13 bases lay in between. The germline CDR1 and CDR2 sequences are SGHVS and FNYEAQ. This CDR3 reads CASSLGGGLGQPQHF. DNA of the CDR3: TGTGCCAGCAGCTTAGGGGGGGGACTGGGTCAGCCCCAGCATTTT.

The genes are TRBV5-1 and TRBJ2-3, with D possibly matching TRBD2 (6 bases). Germline loops: CDR1 SGHRS, CDR2 YFSETQ. CDR3 length: 20 amino acids. Trimming shortened V by 0 bases and J by 5 bases, and 28 bases separated the two germline ends. The CDR3 is CASSLAHWNQRESPLDTQYF. The CDR3 DNA reads TGCGCCAGCAGCTTGGCTCATTGGAACCAACGGGAGAGTCCCTTAGATACGCAGTATTTT.

The rearrangement joins TRBV5-6 to TRBJ2-5; 7 bases are a match to TRBD2. With 4 bases clipped from V and 3 bases from J, the junction kept 12 bases outside the gene matches. The germline gives CDR1 SGHDT, CDR2 YYEEEE. The CDR3 runs 16 residues. The CDR3 DNA is TGTGCCAGCAGCCATCGGGGGACTACCTGGGAAGAGACCCAGTACTTC. Its protein is CASSHRGTTWEETQYF.

The chain couples TRBV11-3 to TRBJ1-4; D gene unclear. Trimming removed 3 bases at V and 0 bases at J, with 5 bases between. The CDR3 length is 14 residues. The germline gives CDR1 SGHNT, CDR2 YENEEA. The CDR3 protein is CASSFFATNEKLFF. The CDR3 coding sequence is TGTGCCAGCAGCTTTTTCGCAACTAATGAAAAACTGTTTTTT. Together with reference TRBV11-3 and TRBJ1-4, the CDR3 gives the full variable domain: EAGVVQSPRYKIIEKKQPVAFWCNPISGHNTLYWYLQNLGQGPELLIRYENEEAVDDSQLPKDRFSAERLKGVDSTLKIQPAELGDSAVYLCASSFFATNEKLFFGSGTQLSVL.

The chain uses TRBV6-4 and TRBJ2-1; 7 nucleotides align to TRBD1. CDR1 and CDR2 from the germline V gene are MRHNA and SNTAGT. Germline trimming cut 8 bases from V and 5 bases from J; bases unmatched to any gene: 9. The CDR3 loop spans 14 amino acids. The CDR3 nucleotides are TGTGCCAGCCCGATTGGGCAGGGGGACAATGAGCAGTTCTTC. This encodes CASPIGQGDNEQFF.

The chain carries TRBV2 and TRBJ2-2, with D tentatively TRBD1 (7 bases). The CDR3 totals 15 residues. Trimming cost V 9 bases and J 6 bases, with 20 bases left between them. Germline loops: CDR1 SNHLY, CDR2 FYNNEI. The CDR3, as DNA: TGTGCCAGTCCCATGGAGGGGGCGCAGGCCGGGGAGCTGTTTTTT. Encoded protein: CASPMEGAQAGELFF.

The chain is built from TRBV6-5 and TRBJ1-5; unclear D gene. The ends were cut back, 4 bases at V and 3 bases at J, with 13 bases in the middle. This CDR3 contains 15 residues. In germline, CDR1 is MNHEY, CDR2 SVGAGI. The CDR3 here is CASSSSAGSNQPQHF. The CDR3 region has the DNA TGTGCCAGCAGTTCCTCAGCGGGTTCCAATCAGCCCCAGCATTTT.

CDR3 amino acids: CASSPGQGARYTF. CDR3 nucleotides: TGTGCCAGCTCCCCCGGACAGGGCGCTCGCTACACCTTC. This rearrangement joins TRBV18 to TRBJ1-2; 8 bases are a match to TRBD1. CDR3 length equals 13 residues. Germline V CDR1 and CDR2: KGHSH, LQKENI. The trim removed 6 bases at V and 9 bases at J, leaving 9 bases unmatched.

This clone was seen just once. V usage is TRBV4-1 and J usage is TRBJ2-1, with 13 bases that match TRBD2. The CDR3 has 21 amino acids. Germline V CDR1 and CDR2: MGHRA, YSYEKL. Losses at the gene ends were 5 bases for V and 0 bases for J; bases not matched to a gene: 16. The CDR3 coding sequence is TGCGCCAGCAGCACCGGGGGAATTGGGACTAGCGGGGCGAGCTCCTACAATGAGCAGTTCTTC. It specifies CASSTGGIGTSGASSYNEQFF.

The chain carries TRBV7-6 and TRBJ1-2; 11 bases match TRBD1. This CDR3 comprises 13 residues. Germline V gene sequence: CDR1 SGHVS, CDR2 FNYEAQ. Germline trimming cut 5 bases from V and 6 bases from J; bases unmatched to any gene: 2. CDR3 amino acids: CASSRTGGDGYTF. CDR3 nucleotide sequence: TGTGCCAGCAGCCGGACAGGGGGCGATGGCTACACCTTC.

DNA of the CDR3: TGTGCCAGCAGCCTGTTCGGCAGCGGAACTAACTATGGCTACACCTTC. Protein sequence: CASSLFGSGTNYGYTF. The V and J genes are TRBV13 and TRBJ1-2; no firm D call. Germline values: CDR1 PRHDT, CDR2 FYEKMQ (reference sequence). The CDR3 totals 16 residues. The germline V and J ends were trimmed by 5 bases and 0 bases, with 16 bases remaining between them.

V is TRBV2 and J is TRBJ2-2; 9 nucleotides align to TRBD1. The ends lost 6 bases at V and 5 bases at J; junction bases unmatched: 7. Germline V gene data show CDR1 as SNHLY and CDR2 as FYNNEI. The CDR3 has 15 amino acids. The CDR3 nucleotides are TGTGCCAGCAGGTCGGGACAGGGAGGGACCGGGGAGCTGTTTTTT. Its protein is CASRSGQGGTGELFF.